Listed below are T cell receptor beta chains from one sample, sequenced in a study of blood T cell repertoires in COVID-19. Sequencing was performed with immunoSEQ multiplex PCR; in TCRdb, only in-frame clones are kept and a portion is missing. The data contain a few hundred thousand clones, roughly 85% of them singletons. Sequenced material: peripheral blood. The receptors originated from a woman in her seventies with COVID-19, enrolled during active disease. The conserved cysteine and the conserved F or W are not part of the CDR3 here. D genes are given only for firm matches. Expanded clones are given a class, and other clones once, few, many or no size at all.

>NA|NA|14|TRBJ2-2|TRBV11-3
ASSPRRGLNTGELF
>NA|TRBD1|14|TRBJ1-5|TRBV3-1/TRBV3-2
ASSQWDRGLHQPQH
>once|NA|13|TRBJ2-5|TRBV2
ASKVANRNQETQY
>NA|NA|12|TRBJ1-4|TRBV5-1
ASSFTGSNEKLF
>NA|NA|12|TRBJ1-3|TRBV6-1
ASSDGPSGNTIY
>NA|NA|13|TRBJ1-1|TRBV5-6
ASSPIGREATEAF
>NA|TRBD2|13|TRBJ2-7|TRBV7-9
ASSRVLAGGYEQY
>NA|TRBD1|16|TRBJ1-5|TRBV19
ASSIDLFDRGDNQPQH
>NA|TRBD1|15|TRBJ2-3|TRBV11-3
ASSFSGTGYQTDTQY
>NA|NA|13|TRBJ2-3|TRBV30
AWTRLAPFTDTQY
>NA|NA|14|TRBJ2-3|TRBV9
ASSGGGNAFTDTQY
>NA|NA|9|TRBJ2-7|TRBV2
ASRTVLEQY
>once|NA|14|TRBJ1-5|TRBV7-8
ASSLEGGKTNQPQH
>NA|NA|14|TRBJ2-3|TRBV4-1
ASSQEGGRLLDTQY
>NA|NA|9|TRBJ2-1|TRBV24-1
ATSGTYEQF
>NA|NA|14|TRBJ2-3|TRBV12-2
ASRSTQRGSADTQY
>NA|TRBD1|14|TRBJ2-7|TRBV7-2
ASSLRRDRGSYEQY
>NA|NA|12|TRBJ1-1|TRBV15
ATSRDLGLTEAF
>NA|NA|14|TRBJ2-2|TRBV27
ASSKEGLANTGELF
>NA|NA|13|TRBJ1-6|TRBV19
ASSIRAGERSPLH
>NA|NA|12|TRBJ2-1|TRBV5-1
ASSSQLAANEQF
>once|TRBD2|15|TRBJ2-2|TRBV27
ASSLLTGGPPGGELF
>once|TRBD2|14|TRBJ2-3|TRBV4-2
ASSPTGGRAPDTQY
>NA|NA|14|TRBJ2-2|TRBV4-1
ASSQDLRANTGELF
>NA|NA|12|TRBJ1-1|TRBV4-2
ASSLESGNTEAF
>NA|NA|13|TRBJ1-1|TRBV19
ASSIQQSKANEAF
>NA|NA|13|TRBJ1-2|TRBV15
ATSLITGPLYGYT
>once|NA|13|TRBJ1-5|TRBV7-6
ASSLGWSRNQPQH
>NA|TRBD1|12|TRBJ1-2|TRBV4-2
ASSQVRQGEGYT